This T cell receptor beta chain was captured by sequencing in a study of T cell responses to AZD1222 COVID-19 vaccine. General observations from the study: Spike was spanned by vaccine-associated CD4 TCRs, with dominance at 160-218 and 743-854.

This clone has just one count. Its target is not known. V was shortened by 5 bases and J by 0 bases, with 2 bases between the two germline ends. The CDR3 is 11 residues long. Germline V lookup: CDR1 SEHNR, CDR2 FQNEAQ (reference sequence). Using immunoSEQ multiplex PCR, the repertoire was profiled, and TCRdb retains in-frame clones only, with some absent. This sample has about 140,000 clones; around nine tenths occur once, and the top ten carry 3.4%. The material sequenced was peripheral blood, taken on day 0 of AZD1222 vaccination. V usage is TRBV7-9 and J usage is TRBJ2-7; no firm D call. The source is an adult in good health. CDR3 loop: CASSDSYEQYF. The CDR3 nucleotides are TGTGCCAGCAGCGACTCCTACGAGCAGTACTTC.